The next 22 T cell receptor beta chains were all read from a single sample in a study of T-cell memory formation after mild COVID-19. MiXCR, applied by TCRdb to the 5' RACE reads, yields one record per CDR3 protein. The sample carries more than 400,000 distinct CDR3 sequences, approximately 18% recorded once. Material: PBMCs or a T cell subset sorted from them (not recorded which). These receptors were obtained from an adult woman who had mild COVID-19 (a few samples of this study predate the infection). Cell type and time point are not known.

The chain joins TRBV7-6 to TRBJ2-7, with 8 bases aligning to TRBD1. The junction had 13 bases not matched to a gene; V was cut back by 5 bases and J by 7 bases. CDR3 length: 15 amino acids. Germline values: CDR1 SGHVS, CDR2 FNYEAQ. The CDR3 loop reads CASSRTGPGSDEQYF. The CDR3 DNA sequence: TGTGCCAGCAGCCGGACAGGGCCGGGCTCGGATGAGCAGTACTTC.

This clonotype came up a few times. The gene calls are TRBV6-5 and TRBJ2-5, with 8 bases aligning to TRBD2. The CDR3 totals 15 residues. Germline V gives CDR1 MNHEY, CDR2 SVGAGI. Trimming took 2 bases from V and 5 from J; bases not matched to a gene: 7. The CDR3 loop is CASSYLGLAGETQYF. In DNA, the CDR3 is TGTGCCAGCAGTTACCTCGGACTAGCTGGGGAGACCCAGTACTTC.

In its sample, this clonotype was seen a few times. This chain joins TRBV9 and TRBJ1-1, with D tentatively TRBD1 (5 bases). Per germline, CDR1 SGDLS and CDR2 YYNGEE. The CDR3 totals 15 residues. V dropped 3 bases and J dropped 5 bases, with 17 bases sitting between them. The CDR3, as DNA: TGTGCCAGCAGCGCCCCAGGGCGTGGGCGGACTGAAGCTTTCTTT. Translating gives CASSAPGRGRTEAFF.

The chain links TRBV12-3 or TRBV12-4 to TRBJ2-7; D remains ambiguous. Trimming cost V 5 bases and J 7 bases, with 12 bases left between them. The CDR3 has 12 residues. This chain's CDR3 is CASSPVWGEQYF. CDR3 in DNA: TGTGCCAGCAGTCCGGTTTGGGGTGAGCAGTACTTC.

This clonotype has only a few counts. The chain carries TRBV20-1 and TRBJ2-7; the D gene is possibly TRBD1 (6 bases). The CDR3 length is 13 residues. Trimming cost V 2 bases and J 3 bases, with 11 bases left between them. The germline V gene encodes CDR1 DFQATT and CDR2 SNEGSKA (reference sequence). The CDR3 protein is CSARRGRGYEQYF. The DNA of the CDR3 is TGCAGTGCTAGACGGGGCAGGGGCTACGAGCAGTACTTC.

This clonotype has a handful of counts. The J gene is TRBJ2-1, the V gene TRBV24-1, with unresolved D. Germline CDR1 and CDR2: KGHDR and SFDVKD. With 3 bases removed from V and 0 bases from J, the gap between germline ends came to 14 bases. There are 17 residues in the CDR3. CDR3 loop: CATSDLQASSSYNEQFF. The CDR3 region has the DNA TGTGCCACCAGTGATCTGCAAGCATCTAGCTCCTACAATGAGCAGTTCTTC.

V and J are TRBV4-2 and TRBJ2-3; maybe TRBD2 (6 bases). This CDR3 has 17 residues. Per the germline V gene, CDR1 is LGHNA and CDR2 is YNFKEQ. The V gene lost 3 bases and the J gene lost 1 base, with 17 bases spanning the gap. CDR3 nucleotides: TGTGCCAGCAGCCAGTCCGGGAGCGGAGAAGGCACAGATACGCAGTATTTT. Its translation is CASSQSGSGEGTDTQYF.

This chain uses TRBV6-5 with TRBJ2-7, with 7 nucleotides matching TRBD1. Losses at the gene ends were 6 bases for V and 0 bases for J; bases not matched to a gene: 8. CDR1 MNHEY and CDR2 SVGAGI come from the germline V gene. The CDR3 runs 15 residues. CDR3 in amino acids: CASSLTGPPSYEQYF. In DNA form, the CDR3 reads TGTGCCAGCAGCCTGACAGGGCCACCCTCCTACGAGCAGTACTTC.

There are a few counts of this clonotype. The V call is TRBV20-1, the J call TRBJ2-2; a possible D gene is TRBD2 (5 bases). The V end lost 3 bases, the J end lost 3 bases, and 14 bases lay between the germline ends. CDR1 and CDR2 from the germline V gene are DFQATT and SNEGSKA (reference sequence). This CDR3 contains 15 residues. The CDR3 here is CSARGAHHYTGELFF. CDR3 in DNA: TGCAGTGCTAGGGGAGCCCACCACTACACCGGGGAGCTGTTTTTT.

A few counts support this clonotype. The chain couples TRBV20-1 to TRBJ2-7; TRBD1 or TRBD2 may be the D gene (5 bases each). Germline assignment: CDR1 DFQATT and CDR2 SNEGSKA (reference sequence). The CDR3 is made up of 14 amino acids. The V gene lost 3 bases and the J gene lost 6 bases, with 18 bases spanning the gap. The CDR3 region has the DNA TGCAGTGCTAGTGAGGGACCCCCCCTGAGCGAGCAGTACTTC. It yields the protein CSASEGPPLSEQYF.

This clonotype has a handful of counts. The CDR3 coding sequence is TGTGCCAGTCGGTCTAGCCATCGAGAGACCCAGTACTTC. Protein: CASRSSHRETQYF. The chain combines TRBV14 with TRBJ2-5; D might be TRBD2 (5 bases). The CDR3 is 13 residues long. Germline V gene sequence: CDR1 SGHDN, CDR2 FVKESK. Trimming shortened V by 9 bases and J by 4 bases, and 15 bases separated the two germline ends. Full variable domain (rest looked up from reference TRBV14 and TRBJ2-5): EAGVTQFPSHSVIEKGQTVTLRCDPISGHDNLYWYRRVMGKEIKFLLHFVKESKQDESGMPNNRFLAERTGGTYSTLKVQPAELEDSGVYFCASRSSHRETQYFGPGTRLLVL.

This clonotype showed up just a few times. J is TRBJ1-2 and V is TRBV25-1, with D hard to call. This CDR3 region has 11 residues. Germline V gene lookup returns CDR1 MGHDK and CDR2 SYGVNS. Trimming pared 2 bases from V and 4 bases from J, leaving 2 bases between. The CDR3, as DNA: TGTGCCAGCAGTGAACGCTATGGCTACACCTTC. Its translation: CASSERYGYTF.

Here the CDR3 DNA reads TGTGCCAGCAGTTTCCACACCTCTCTTTCCGCAGGGGGCCTTCAGCCCCAGCATTTT. This encodes CASSFHTSLSAGGLQPQHF. The chain is built from TRBV28 and TRBJ1-5; 8 nucleotides match TRBD1. From germline, CDR1 is MDHEN and CDR2 SYDVKM. This CDR3 has 19 amino acids. After removal of 3 bases from V and 6 bases from J, the junction contained 19 bases not matched to a gene.

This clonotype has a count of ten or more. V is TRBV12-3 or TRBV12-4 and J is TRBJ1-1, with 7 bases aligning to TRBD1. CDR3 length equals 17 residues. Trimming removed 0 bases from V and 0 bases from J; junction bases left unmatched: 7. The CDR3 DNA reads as TGTGCCAGCAGTTTAGCGCGGACAGGCGCCTTGAACACTGAAGCTTTCTTT. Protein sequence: CASSLARTGALNTEAFF.

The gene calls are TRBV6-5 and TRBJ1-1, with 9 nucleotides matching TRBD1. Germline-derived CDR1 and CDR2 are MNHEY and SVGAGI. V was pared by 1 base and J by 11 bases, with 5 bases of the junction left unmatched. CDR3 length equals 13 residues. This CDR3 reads CASSYLGQGGAFF. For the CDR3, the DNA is TGTGCCAGCAGTTACTTGGGACAGGGAGGCGCTTTCTTT.

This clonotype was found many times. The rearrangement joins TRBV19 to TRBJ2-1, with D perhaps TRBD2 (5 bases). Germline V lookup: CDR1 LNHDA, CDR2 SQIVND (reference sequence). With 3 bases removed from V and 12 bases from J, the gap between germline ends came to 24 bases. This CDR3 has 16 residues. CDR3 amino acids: CASSIGMRLLGEGQFF. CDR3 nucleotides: TGTGCCAGTAGTATTGGTATGAGGCTATTGGGAGAGGGGCAGTTCTTC.

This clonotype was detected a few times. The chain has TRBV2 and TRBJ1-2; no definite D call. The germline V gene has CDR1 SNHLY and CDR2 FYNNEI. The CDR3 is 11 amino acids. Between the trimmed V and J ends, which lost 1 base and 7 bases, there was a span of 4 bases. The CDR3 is CASSEVGGYTF. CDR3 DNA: TGTGCCAGCAGTGAAGTGGGTGGCTACACCTTC.

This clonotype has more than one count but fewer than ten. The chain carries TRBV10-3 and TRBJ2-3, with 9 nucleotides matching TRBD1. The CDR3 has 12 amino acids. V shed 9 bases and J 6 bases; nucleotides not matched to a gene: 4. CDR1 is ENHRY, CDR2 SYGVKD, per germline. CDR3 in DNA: TGTGCCATGGGACAGGGAGGGGATACGCAGTATTTT. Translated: CAMGQGGDTQYF.

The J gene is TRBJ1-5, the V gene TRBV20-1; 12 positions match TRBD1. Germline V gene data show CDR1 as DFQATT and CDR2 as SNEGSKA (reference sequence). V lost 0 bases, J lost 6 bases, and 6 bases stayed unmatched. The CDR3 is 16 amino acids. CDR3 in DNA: TGCAGTGCTAGAGATCCCGGGACAGGGGGCAGTCAGCCCCAGCATTTT. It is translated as CSARDPGTGGSQPQHF.

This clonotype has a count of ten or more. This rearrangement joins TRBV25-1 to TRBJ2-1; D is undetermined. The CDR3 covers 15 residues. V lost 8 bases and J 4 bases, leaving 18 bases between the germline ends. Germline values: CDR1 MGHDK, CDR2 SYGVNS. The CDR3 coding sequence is TGTGCCAGCGTCCCAACAGCAGGCTTTTACAATGAGCAGTTCTTC. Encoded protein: CASVPTAGFYNEQFF. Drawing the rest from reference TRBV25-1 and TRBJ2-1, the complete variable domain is EADIYQTPRYLVIGTGKKITLECSQTMGHDKMYWYQQDPGMELHLIHYSYGVNSTEKGDLSSESTVSRIRTEHFPLTLESARPSHTSQYLCASVPTAGFYNEQFFGPGTRLTVL.

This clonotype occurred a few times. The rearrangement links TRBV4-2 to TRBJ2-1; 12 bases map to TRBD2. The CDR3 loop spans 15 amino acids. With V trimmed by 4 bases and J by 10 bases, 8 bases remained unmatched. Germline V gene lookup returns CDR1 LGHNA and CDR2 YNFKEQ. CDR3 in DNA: TGTGCCAGCAGCCCACCGACTAGCGGGGGCCTAGAGCAGTTCTTC. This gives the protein CASSPPTSGGLEQFF.

The CDR3 protein is CASSSSIRGRMNTEAFF. DNA for the CDR3: TGTGCCAGCAGCTCATCTATCAGGGGAAGGATGAACACTGAAGCTTTCTTT. V is TRBV7-2 and J is TRBJ1-1; D is perhaps TRBD1 (6 bases). Germline values: CDR1 SGHTA, CDR2 FQGNSA. The length of the CDR3 is 17 residues. V shed 4 bases and J shed 0 bases, with 18 bases lying between them. The variable domain in full, completed from reference TRBV7-2 and TRBJ1-1, reads GAGVSQSPSNKVTEKGKDVELRCDPISGHTALYWYRQSLGQGLEFLIYFQGNSAPDKSGLPSDRFSAERTGGSVSTLTIQRTQQEDSAVYLCASSSSIRGRMNTEAFFGQGTRLTVV.